A single sample is the source of the 26 T cell receptor beta chains below, sequenced in a study of blood T cell repertoires in COVID-19. Produced via immunoSEQ multiplex PCR; TCRdb's table is partial and in-frame only. The profile covers roughly 86,000 clones, with around 86% appearing a single time and approximately 4.4% taken by the ten largest. The sequenced sample was peripheral blood. These TCRs come from a man aged 50-59 years with active or convalescent COVID-19.

V usage is TRBV10-3 and J usage is TRBJ2-2; 9 bases agree with TRBD1. Unmatched junction bases numbered 11, after V lost 6 bases and J lost 6 bases. Germline CDR1 is ENHRY and CDR2 is SYGVKD. The CDR3 is 16 amino acids. The CDR3 is CAIRGTGPEVSGELFF. The CDR3 DNA sequence: TGTGCCATCAGGGGGACAGGGCCGGAGGTGTCCGGGGAGCTGTTTTTT.

V gene TRBV6-5 combines with J gene TRBJ1-2, with TRBD1 matching over 8 bases. After removal of 0 bases from V and 3 bases from J, the junction contained 3 bases not matched to a gene. The CDR3 is made up of 15 amino acids. In germline, CDR1 is MNHEY, CDR2 SVGAGI. CDR3 DNA: TGTGCCAGCAGTTACTCTGGACAGGGAGACTATGGCTACACCTTC. This gives the protein CASSYSGQGDYGYTF.

The chain uses TRBV7-7 and TRBJ2-3, with a tentative D call TRBD1 (6 bases). With 1 base removed from V and 3 bases from J, the gap between germline ends came to 17 bases. The V gene's germline CDR1 is SSHAT and CDR2 FNYEAQ (reference sequence). The CDR3 is 17 residues long. The CDR3 is CASSLGVGARSTDTQYF. The CDR3 DNA reads TGTGCCAGCAGCTTAGGGGTGGGGGCGCGTAGTACAGATACGCAGTATTTT. Looking up the rest from reference TRBV7-7 and TRBJ2-3 gives the full variable domain: GAGVSQSPRYKVTKRGQDVTLRCDPISSHATLYWYQQALGQGPEFLTYFNYEAQPDKSGLPSDRFSAERPEGSISTLTIQRTEQRDSAMYRCASSLGVGARSTDTQYFGPGTRLTVL.

Many counts were recorded for this clone. This chain uses TRBV29-1 with TRBJ1-6, with D uncertain. This CDR3 has 13 amino acids. CDR1 and CDR2 (germline): SQVTM, ANQGSEA. Trimming cost V 7 bases and J 5 bases, with 12 bases left between them. CDR3 bases: TGCAGCGCCGGGAGGGAACATAATTCACCCCTCCACTTT. This gives the protein CSAGREHNSPLHF. Using reference TRBV29-1 and TRBJ1-6 for the parts outside the CDR3, the full variable domain is SAVISQKPSRDICQRGTSLTIQCQVDSQVTMMFWYRQQPGQSLTLIATANQGSEATYESGFVIDKFPISRPNLTFSTLTVSNMSPEDSSIYLCSAGREHNSPLHFGNGTRLTVT.

This clone was observed a single time. This rearrangement joins TRBV5-6 to TRBJ2-1; 11 positions agree with TRBD2. After removal of 1 base from V and 10 bases from J, the junction contained 7 bases not matched to a gene. The CDR3 extends over 15 amino acids. Germline CDR1 SGHDT, CDR2 YYEEEE. This chain's CDR3 is CASSLFSGGAKEQFF. The CDR3 nucleotides are TGTGCCAGCAGCTTGTTTAGCGGGGGGGCCAAGGAGCAGTTCTTC.

CDR3 sequence: CASSVTGNTEAFF. CDR3 coding DNA: TGTGCCAGCAGCGTGACAGGGAACACTGAAGCTTTCTTT. This chain links TRBV6-4 with TRBJ1-1; D might be TRBD1 (6 bases). This CDR3 is built from 13 residues. V lost 6 bases and J 1 base, leaving 9 bases between the germline ends. Germline V gene sequence: CDR1 MRHNA, CDR2 SNTAGT.

The chain joins TRBV6-2 or TRBV6-3 to TRBJ2-5; 8 bases map to TRBD2. Trimming took 5 bases from V and 6 from J; bases not matched to a gene: 11. The CDR3 extends over 15 amino acids. Germline lookup yields CDR1 MNHEY and CDR2 SVGEGT. CDR3 coding DNA: TGTGCCAGCAGTCCCTCCACGGGGGGGCGCAAGACCCAGTACTTC. It translates to CASSPSTGGRKTQYF.

The chain uses TRBV10-3 and TRBJ2-2, with 9 bases that match TRBD2. Germline CDR1 reads ENHRY; CDR2 reads SYGVKD. The V gene end was trimmed by 6 bases and the J gene end by 3 bases; junction bases not matched to a gene: 5. The CDR3 consists of 15 residues. CDR3 sequence: CAISPSSGDTGELFF. CDR3 bases: TGTGCCATCAGCCCCTCTAGCGGGGACACCGGGGAGCTGTTTTTT.

This chain links TRBV6-5 with TRBJ2-3, with 8 nucleotides matching TRBD1. The CDR3 contains 15 residues. Germline V CDR1 and CDR2: MNHEY, SVGAGI. J lost 1 base, V lost 6 bases, and 6 bases had no gene match. The CDR3 region is CASRAGGGGTDTQYF. CDR3 in DNA: TGTGCCAGCAGGGCAGGGGGCGGGGGCACAGATACGCAGTATTTT.

As DNA, the CDR3 is TGTGCCAGTAGTTATCAGGGGCCATACTATGGCTACACCTTC. Translated: CASSYQGPYYGYTF. The chain joins TRBV19 to TRBJ1-2; the D gene is possibly TRBD1 (6 bases). The V end lost 5 bases, the J end lost 3 bases, and 13 bases lay between the germline ends. This CDR3 region has 14 residues. From germline, CDR1 is LNHDA and CDR2 SQIVND (reference sequence).

The sample holds one count of this clone. The genes are TRBV25-1 and TRBJ1-1; D not resolved. The CDR3 is 16 amino acids. CDR1 and CDR2 from the germline V gene are MGHDK and SYGVNS. The V gene lost 4 bases and the J gene lost 4 bases, with 19 bases spanning the gap. CDR3 bases: TGTGCCAGCAGTGTCCCTGGAGAGGGTAAAGGCACTGAAGCTTTCTTT. Translated, it gives CASSVPGEGKGTEAFF.

This clone was detected once. The J gene is TRBJ2-7, the V gene TRBV28, with TRBD2 matching 15 bases. CDR1 is MDHEN and CDR2 is SYDVKM in the germline V gene. The V and J ends lost 5 bases and 3 bases, in that order; junction bases with no gene match: 2. The CDR3 has 15 residues. In DNA, the CDR3 is TGTGCCAGCAGTGGACTAGCGGGGGGGGTCTACGAGCAGTACGTC. It encodes CASSGLAGGVYEQYV.

The CDR3 bases are TGTGCCAGTAGTATTGGGGGGATTAGCAATCAGCCCCAGCATTTT. The encoded protein is CASSIGGISNQPQHF. This chain connects TRBV19 to TRBJ1-5, with a possible D match to TRBD1 (5 bases). There are 15 residues in the CDR3. V shed 3 bases and J shed 0 bases, with 9 bases lying between them. Germline V CDR1 and CDR2: LNHDA, SQIVND (reference sequence).

The CDR3 DNA reads TGTGCCAGCAGTGCGCGGGGGTCCCAAGAGACCCAGTACTTC. Translation: CASSARGSQETQYF. This rearrangement joins TRBV2 to TRBJ2-5; 7 nucleotides align to TRBD2. Germline CDR1 SNHLY, CDR2 FYNNEI. The CDR3 sequence is 14 residues long. V gave up 4 bases and J gave up 1 base; unmatched junction bases: 3.

This rearrangement joins TRBV18 to TRBJ1-5; tentatively, D is TRBD1 (6 bases). The CDR3 loop spans 14 amino acids. CDR1 and CDR2 (germline): KGHSH, LQKENI. Deletions cut 6 bases from V and 1 base from J, with 10 bases between. In DNA, the CDR3 is TGTGCCAGCTCCCCCGGGACAAGCAATCAGCCCCAGCATTTT. Translating gives CASSPGTSNQPQHF.

The chain employs TRBV27 and TRBJ2-5; 7 bases are a match to TRBD1. Germline V CDR1 and CDR2: MNHEY, SMNVEV (reference sequence). The CDR3 totals 14 residues. Unmatched junction bases numbered 4, after V lost 5 bases and J lost 1 base. CDR3 region: CASSTGQVQETQYF. The CDR3 DNA follows: TGTGCCAGCAGTACCGGACAGGTCCAAGAGACCCAGTACTTC.

The chain links TRBV9 to TRBJ1-3, with 8 positions matching TRBD1. The junction had 9 bases not matched to a gene; V was cut back by 0 bases and J by 4 bases. Germline V gene lookup returns CDR1 SGDLS and CDR2 YYNGEE. The CDR3 is 17 amino acids. As DNA, the CDR3 is TGTGCCAGCAGCGTAGCTGTTGGGACAGGTTTCGGAAACACCATATATTTT. Residues: CASSVAVGTGFGNTIYF. The full variable domain, with the rest looked up from reference TRBV9 and TRBJ1-3, is DSGVTQTPKHLITATGQRVTLRCSPRSGDLSVYWYQQSLDQGLQFLIQYYNGEERAKGNILERFSAQQFPDLHSELNLSSLELGDSALYFCASSVAVGTGFGNTIYFGEGSWLTVV.

The V gene is TRBV10-3, the J gene TRBJ2-2; a possible D gene is TRBD1 (6 bases). Trimming stripped 2 bases from V and 6 bases from J, with 10 bases between. In germline, CDR1 is ENHRY, CDR2 SYGVKD. The CDR3 is 14 residues long. This CDR3 is CAISEKTGSGELFF. The CDR3 DNA is TGTGCCATCAGTGAGAAGACAGGATCCGGGGAGCTGTTTTTT.

This clone was observed once. The chain couples TRBV28 to TRBJ1-3, with D unresolved. CDR1 MDHEN and CDR2 SYDVKM come from the germline V gene. The germline V and J ends were trimmed by 7 bases and 0 bases, with 19 bases remaining between them. CDR3 length: 17 amino acids. CDR3 region: CASTSAGMDNSGNTIYF. DNA of the CDR3: TGTGCCAGCACCTCCGCCGGGATGGATAACTCTGGAAACACCATATATTTT.

The gene calls are TRBV12-3 or TRBV12-4 and TRBJ1-3; TRBD1 might be the D (6 bases). Deletions cut 6 bases from V and 7 bases from J, with 7 bases between. This CDR3 comprises 11 residues. CDR3 sequence (DNA): TGTGCCAGCAGAACAGGGAACACCATATATTTT. Translating gives CASRTGNTIYF.

This sequence joins TRBV11-2 and TRBJ1-1; 8 nucleotides match TRBD1. This CDR3 region has 15 residues. Looked up from germline, CDR1 is SGHAT and CDR2 is FQNNGV. V lost 1 base, J lost 5 bases, and 6 bases stayed unmatched. CDR3 loop: CASSLVRTGITEAFF. In nucleotides, the CDR3 is TGTGCCAGCAGCTTAGTTAGGACAGGGATAACTGAAGCTTTCTTT.

The chain employs TRBV6-5 and TRBJ2-1; 8 positions agree with TRBD2. The CDR3 length is 16 residues. V shed 2 bases and J 7 bases; nucleotides not matched to a gene: 10. Per germline, CDR1 MNHEY and CDR2 SVGAGI. The CDR3 region is CASSYPGGAAGNEQFF. The CDR3 nucleotides are TGTGCCAGCAGTTACCCCGGGGGGGCCGCGGGTAATGAGCAGTTCTTC.

The V gene is TRBV5-6, the J gene TRBJ2-7; 7 bases map to TRBD1. Trimming cost V 3 bases and J 2 bases; bases outside gene matches: 8. The CDR3 is made up of 15 amino acids. Germline CDR1 and CDR2: SGHDT and YYEEEE. The CDR3 spells CASSSPRQGAYEQYF. The CDR3 DNA reads as TGTGCCAGCAGCTCACCACGGCAGGGGGCCTACGAGCAGTACTTC.

The chain uses TRBV6-5 and TRBJ2-3; TRBD1 might be the D (5 bases). The V gene lost 0 bases and the J gene lost 5 bases, with 12 bases spanning the gap. Germline values: CDR1 MNHEY, CDR2 SVGAGI. The CDR3 totals 15 residues. The DNA of the CDR3 is TGTGCCAGCAGTTACTCAGGGCAGGGAATAGATACGCAGTATTTT. Residues: CASSYSGQGIDTQYF.

V gene TRBV5-1 combines with J gene TRBJ2-1; 8 bases fit TRBD2. Germline V gene lookup returns CDR1 SGHRS and CDR2 YFSETQ. The length of the CDR3 is 17 residues. The junction had 11 bases not matched to a gene; V was cut back by 4 bases and J by 2 bases. CDR3 DNA: TGCGCCAGCAGCCCGGGGGGGAGGGACTCCCCCTACAATGAGCAGTTCTTC. It translates to CASSPGGRDSPYNEQFF.

V is TRBV6-6 and J is TRBJ1-3; D is uncertain. The V and J ends lost 4 bases and 0 bases respectively, with 7 bases between them. Germline-derived CDR1 and CDR2 are MNHNY and SVGAGI (reference sequence). The CDR3 contains 14 residues. CDR3 in DNA: TGTGCCAGCAGTTTTGGGAGCTCTGGAAACACCATATATTTT. Protein: CASSFGSSGNTIYF.